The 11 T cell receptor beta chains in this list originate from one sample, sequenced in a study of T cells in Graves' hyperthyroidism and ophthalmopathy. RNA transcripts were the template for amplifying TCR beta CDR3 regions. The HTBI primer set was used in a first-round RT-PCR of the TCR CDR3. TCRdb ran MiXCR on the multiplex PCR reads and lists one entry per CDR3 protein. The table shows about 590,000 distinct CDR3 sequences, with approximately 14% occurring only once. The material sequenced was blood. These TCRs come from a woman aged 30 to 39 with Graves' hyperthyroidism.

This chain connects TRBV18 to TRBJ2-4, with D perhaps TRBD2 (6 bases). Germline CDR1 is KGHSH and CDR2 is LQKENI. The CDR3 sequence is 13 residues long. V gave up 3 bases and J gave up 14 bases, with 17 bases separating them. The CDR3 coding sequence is TGTGCCAGCTCACCCACTAACAGCGGACTAAAGTACTTC. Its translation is CASSPTNSGLKYF. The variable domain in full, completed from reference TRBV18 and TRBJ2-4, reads NAGVMQNPRHLVRRRGQEARLRCSPMKGHSHVYWYRQLPEEGLKFMVYLQKENIIDESGMPKERFSAEFPKEGPSILRIQQVVRGDSAAYFCASSPTNSGLKYFGAGTRLSVL.

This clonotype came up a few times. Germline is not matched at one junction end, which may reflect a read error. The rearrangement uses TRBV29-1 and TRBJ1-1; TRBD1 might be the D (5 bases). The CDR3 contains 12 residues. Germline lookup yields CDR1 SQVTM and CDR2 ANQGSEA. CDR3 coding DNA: TGCAGCGTTGATTCTGGGACCACTAAAGCTTTCTTT. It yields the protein CSVDSGTTKAFF. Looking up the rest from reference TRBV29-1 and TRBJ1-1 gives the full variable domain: SAVISQKPSRDICQRGTSLTIQCQVDSQVTMMFWYRQQPGQSLTLIATANQGSEATYESGFVIDKFPISRPNLTFSTLTVSNMSPEDSSIYLCSVDSGTTKAFFGQGTRLTVV.

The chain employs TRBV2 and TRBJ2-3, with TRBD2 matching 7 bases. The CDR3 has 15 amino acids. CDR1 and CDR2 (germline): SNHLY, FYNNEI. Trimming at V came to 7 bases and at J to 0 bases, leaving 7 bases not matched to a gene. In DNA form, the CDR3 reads TGTGCCAGCAATGCTCCTAGCGGTAGCACAGATACGCAGTATTTT. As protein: CASNAPSGSTDTQYF.

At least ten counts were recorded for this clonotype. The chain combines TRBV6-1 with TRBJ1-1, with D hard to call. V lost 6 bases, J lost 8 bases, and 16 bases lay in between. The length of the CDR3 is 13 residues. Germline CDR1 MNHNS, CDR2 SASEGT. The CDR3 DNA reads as TGTGCCAGCAGCCCGCACGTCTTAGGAGAAGCTTTCTTT. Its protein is CASSPHVLGEAFF.

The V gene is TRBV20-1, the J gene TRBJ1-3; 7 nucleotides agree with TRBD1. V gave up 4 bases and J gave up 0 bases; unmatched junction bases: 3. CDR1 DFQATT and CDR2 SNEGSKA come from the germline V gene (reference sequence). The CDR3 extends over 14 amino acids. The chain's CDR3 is CSAIRDSSGNTIYF. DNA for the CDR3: TGCAGTGCTATACGGGACAGCTCTGGAAACACCATATATTTT.

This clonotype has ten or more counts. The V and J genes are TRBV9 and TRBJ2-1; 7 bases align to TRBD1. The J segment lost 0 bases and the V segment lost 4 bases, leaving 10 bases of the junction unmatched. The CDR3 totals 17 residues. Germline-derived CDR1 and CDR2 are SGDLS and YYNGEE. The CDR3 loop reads CASSIHEGAYSYNEQFF. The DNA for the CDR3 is TGTGCCAGCAGCATCCACGAGGGGGCCTACTCCTACAATGAGCAGTTCTTC. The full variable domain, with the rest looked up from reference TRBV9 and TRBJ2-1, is DSGVTQTPKHLITATGQRVTLRCSPRSGDLSVYWYQQSLDQGLQFLIQYYNGEERAKGNILERFSAQQFPDLHSELNLSSLELGDSALYFCASSIHEGAYSYNEQFFGPGTRLTVL.

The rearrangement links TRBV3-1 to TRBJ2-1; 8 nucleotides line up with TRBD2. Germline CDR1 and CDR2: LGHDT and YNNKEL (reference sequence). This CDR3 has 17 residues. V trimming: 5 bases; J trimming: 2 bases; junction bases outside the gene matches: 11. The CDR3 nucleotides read TGTGCCAGCAGCTTAGGGCCTAGCGGGTATCCCTACAATGAGCAGTTCTTC. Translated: CASSLGPSGYPYNEQFF.

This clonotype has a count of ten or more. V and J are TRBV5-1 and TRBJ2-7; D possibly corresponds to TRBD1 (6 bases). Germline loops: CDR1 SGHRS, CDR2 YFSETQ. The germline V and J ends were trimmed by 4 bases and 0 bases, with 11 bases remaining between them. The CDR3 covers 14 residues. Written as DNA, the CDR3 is TGCGCCAGCAGCCCGGGACATCACTCCTACGAGCAGTACTTC. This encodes CASSPGHHSYEQYF.

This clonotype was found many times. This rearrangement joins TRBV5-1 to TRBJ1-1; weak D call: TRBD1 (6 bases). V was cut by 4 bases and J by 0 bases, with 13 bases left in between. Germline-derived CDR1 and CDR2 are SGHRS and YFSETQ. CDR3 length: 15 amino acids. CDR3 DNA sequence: TGCGCCAGCAGCCCTTCCTGGGACATGAACACTGAAGCTTTCTTT. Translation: CASSPSWDMNTEAFF.

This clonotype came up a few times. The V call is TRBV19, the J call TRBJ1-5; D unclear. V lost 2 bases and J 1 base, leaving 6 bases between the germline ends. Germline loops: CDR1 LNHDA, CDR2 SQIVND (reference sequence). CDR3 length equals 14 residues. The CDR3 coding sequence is TGTGCCAGTAGTATATGGGGAAGCAATCAGCCCCAGCATTTT. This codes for CASSIWGSNQPQHF.

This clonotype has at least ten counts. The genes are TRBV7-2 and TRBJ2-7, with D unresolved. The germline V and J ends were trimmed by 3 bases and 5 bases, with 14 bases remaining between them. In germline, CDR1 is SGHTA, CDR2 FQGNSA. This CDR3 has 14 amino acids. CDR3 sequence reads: CASSLVGRNHEQYF. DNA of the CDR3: TGTGCCAGCAGCTTGGTCGGCAGGAACCACGAGCAGTACTTC.